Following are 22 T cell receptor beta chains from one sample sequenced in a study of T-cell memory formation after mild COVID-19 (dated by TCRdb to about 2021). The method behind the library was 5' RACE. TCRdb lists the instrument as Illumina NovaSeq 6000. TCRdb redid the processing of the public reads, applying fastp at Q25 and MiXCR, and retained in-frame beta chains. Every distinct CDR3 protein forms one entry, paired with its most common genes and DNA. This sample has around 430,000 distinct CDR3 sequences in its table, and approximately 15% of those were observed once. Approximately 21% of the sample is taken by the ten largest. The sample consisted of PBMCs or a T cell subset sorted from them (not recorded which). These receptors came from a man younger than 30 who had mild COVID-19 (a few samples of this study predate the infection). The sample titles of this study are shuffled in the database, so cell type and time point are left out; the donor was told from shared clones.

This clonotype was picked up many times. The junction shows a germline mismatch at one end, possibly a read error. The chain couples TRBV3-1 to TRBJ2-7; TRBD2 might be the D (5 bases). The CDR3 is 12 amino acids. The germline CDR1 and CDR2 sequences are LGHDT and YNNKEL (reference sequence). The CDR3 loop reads CASSQGGSEQYF. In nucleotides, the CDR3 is TGCGCCAGCAGCCAAGGAGGCTCCGAGCAGTACTTC.

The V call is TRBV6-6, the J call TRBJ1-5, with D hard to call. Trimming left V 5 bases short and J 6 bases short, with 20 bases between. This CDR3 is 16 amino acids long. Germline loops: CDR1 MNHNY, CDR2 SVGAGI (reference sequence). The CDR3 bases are TGTGCCAGCAGTGCGGCCCTTGCGGGTTTGGGTCAGCCCCAGCATTTT. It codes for CASSAALAGLGQPQHF.

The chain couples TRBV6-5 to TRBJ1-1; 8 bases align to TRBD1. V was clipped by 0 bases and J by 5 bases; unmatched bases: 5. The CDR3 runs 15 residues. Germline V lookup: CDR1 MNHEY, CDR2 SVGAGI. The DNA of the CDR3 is TGTGCCAGCAGTTACTCGCTGCAGGGGGCGACTGAAGCTTTCTTT. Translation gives CASSYSLQGATEAFF.

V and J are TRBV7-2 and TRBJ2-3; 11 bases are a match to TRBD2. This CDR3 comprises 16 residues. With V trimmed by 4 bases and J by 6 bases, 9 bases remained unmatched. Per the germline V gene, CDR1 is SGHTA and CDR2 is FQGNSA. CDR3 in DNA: TGTGCCAGCAGCTACCTCGGGGTAGCGGGGGGGGATACGCAGTATTTT. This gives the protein CASSYLGVAGGDTQYF.

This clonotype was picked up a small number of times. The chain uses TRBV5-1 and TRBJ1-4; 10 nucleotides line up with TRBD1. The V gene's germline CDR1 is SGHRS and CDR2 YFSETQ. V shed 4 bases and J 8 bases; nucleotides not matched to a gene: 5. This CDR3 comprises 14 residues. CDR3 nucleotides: TGCGCCAGCAGCCCCGGGACAGGGGAGGAAAAACTGTTTTTT. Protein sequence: CASSPGTGEEKLFF.

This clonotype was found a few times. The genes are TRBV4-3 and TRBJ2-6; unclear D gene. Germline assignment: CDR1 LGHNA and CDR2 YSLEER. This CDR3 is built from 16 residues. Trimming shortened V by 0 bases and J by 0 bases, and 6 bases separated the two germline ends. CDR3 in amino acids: CASSQEYASGANVLTF. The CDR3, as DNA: TGCGCCAGCAGCCAAGAATACGCCTCTGGGGCCAACGTCCTGACTTTC.

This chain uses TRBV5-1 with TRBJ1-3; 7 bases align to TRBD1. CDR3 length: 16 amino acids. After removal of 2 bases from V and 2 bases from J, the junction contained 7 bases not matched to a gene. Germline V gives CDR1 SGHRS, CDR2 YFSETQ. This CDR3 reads CASSFGTVRAGNTIYF. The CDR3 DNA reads TGCGCCAGCAGCTTCGGGACAGTTCGCGCTGGAAACACCATATATTTT.

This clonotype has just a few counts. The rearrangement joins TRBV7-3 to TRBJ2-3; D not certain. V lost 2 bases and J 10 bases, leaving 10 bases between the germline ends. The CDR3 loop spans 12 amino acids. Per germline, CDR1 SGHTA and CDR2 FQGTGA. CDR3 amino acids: CASSLRSDAQYF. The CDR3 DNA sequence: TGTGCCAGCAGCTTACGGTCGGATGCGCAGTATTTT.

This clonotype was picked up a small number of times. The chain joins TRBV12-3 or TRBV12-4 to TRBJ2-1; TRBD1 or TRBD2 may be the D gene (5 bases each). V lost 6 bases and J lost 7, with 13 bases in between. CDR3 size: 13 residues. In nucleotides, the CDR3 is TGTGCCAGCAGGGGGGACGGGGTTAATGAGCAGTTCTTC. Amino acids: CASRGDGVNEQFF.

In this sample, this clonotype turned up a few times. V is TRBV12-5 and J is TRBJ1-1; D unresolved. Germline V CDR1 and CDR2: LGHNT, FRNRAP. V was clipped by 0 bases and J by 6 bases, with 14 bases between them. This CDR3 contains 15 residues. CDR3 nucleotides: TGTGCTAGTGGTTTGGTACTAAGGGAATGGGCTGAAGCTTTCTTT. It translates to CASGLVLREWAEAFF.

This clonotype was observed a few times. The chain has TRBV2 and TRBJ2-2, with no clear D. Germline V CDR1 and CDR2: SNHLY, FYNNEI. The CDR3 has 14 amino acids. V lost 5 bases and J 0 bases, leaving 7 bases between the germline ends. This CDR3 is CASSRIANTGELFF. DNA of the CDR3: TGTGCCAGCAGTCGGATAGCGAACACCGGGGAGCTGTTTTTT.

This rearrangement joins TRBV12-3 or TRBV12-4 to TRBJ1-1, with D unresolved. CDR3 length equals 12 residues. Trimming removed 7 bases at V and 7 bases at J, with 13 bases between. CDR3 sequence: CASNQLGSEAFF. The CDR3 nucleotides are TGTGCCAGCAATCAATTGGGCAGTGAAGCTTTCTTT.

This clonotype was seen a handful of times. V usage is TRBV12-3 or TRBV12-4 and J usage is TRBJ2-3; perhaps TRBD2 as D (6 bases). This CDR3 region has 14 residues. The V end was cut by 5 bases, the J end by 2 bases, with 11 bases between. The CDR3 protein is CASSPREATDTQYF. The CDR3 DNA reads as TGTGCCAGCAGTCCGAGGGAGGCCACAGATACGCAGTATTTT.

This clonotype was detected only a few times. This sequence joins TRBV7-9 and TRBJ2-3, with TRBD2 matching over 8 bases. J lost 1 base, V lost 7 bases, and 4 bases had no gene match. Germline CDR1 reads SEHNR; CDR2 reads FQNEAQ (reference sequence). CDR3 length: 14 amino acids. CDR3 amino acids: CASITTSGTDTQYF. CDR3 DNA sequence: TGTGCCAGCATCACGACTAGCGGCACAGATACGCAGTATTTT.

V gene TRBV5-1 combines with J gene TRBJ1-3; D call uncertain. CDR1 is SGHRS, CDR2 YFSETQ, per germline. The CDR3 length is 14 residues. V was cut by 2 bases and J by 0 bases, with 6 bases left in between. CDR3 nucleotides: TGCGCCAGCAGCTTTGACATCTCTGGAAACACCATATATTTT. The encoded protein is CASSFDISGNTIYF. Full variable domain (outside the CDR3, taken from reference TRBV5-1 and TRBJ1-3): KAGVTQTPRYLIKTRGQQVTLSCSPISGHRSVSWYQQTPGQGLQFLFEYFSETQRNKGNFPGRFSGRQFSNSRSEMNVSTLELGDSALYLCASSFDISGNTIYFGEGSWLTVV.

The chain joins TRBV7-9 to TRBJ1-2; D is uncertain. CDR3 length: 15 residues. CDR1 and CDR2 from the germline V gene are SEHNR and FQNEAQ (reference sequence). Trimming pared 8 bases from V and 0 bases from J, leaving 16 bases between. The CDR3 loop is CASLAPGRANYGYTF. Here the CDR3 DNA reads TGTGCCAGCCTAGCCCCCGGCCGGGCTAACTATGGCTACACCTTC.

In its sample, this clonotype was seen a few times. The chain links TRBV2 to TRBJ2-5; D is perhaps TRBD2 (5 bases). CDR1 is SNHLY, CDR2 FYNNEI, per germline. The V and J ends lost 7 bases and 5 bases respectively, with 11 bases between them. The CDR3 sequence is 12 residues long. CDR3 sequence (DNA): TGTGCCAGCACGTACGGGAAGGAGACCCAGTACTTC. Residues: CASTYGKETQYF.

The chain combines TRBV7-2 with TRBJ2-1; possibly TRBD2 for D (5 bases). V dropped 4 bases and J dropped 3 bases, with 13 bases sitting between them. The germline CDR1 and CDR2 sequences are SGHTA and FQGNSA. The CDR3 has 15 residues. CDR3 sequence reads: CASSSLATSYNEQFF. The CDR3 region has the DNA TGTGCCAGCAGCTCTCTAGCAACTAGCTACAATGAGCAGTTCTTC. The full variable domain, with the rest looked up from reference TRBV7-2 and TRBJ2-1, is GAGVSQSPSNKVTEKGKDVELRCDPISGHTALYWYRQSLGQGLEFLIYFQGNSAPDKSGLPSDRFSAERTGGSVSTLTIQRTQQEDSAVYLCASSSLATSYNEQFFGPGTRLTVL.

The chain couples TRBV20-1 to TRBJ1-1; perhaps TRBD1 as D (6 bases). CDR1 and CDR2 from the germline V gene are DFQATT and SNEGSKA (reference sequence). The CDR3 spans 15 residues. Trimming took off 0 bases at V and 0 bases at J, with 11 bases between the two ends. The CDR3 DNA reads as TGCAGTGCTAGAGAGCTAAACAGGGTGAACACTGAAGCTTTCTTT. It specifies CSARELNRVNTEAFF.

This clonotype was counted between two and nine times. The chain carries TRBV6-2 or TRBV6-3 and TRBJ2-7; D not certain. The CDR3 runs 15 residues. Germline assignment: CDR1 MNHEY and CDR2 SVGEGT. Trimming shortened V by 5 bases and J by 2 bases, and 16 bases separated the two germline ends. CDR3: CASSPHALQTYEQYF. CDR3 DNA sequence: TGTGCCAGCAGTCCCCATGCCTTGCAGACCTACGAGCAGTACTTC.

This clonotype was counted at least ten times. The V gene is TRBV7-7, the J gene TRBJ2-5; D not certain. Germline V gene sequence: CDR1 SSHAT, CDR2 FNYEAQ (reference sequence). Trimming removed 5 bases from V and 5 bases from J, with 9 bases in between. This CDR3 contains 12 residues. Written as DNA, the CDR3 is TGTGCCAGCAGCGCTTGGAAGGAGACCCAGTACTTC. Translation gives CASSAWKETQYF.

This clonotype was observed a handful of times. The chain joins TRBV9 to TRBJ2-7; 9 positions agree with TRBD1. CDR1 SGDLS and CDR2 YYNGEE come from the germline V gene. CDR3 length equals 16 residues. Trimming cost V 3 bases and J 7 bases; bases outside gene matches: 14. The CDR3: CASSGAPTGGNREQYF. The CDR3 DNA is TGTGCCAGCAGCGGTGCCCCGACAGGGGGAAATCGGGAGCAGTACTTC.